This T cell receptor (beta chain) derives from a study of blood T cells in healthy people across ages. Comments on this clonotype: Its antigen is not known.

General study results and limits: It was not known whether donors were CMV positive (a possible confounder of expanded clonotype changes). As age increased, TCR beta diversity per million T cells fell in a roughly linear fashion.

Trimming took off 1 base at V and 4 bases at J, with 11 bases between the two ends. CDR3 length: 15 residues. Germline V gene data show CDR1 as SGHDN and CDR2 as FVKESK. The use of a sample-barcoded 5' primer and a J-beta primer mix characterized a second PCR of roughly 7 to 12 cycles. TCRdb independently ran MiXCR on the 5' RACE reads; one entry per CDR3 protein. The sample lists approximately 1,000,000 distinct CDR3 sequences; more than 40% were seen once. The chain employs TRBV14 and TRBJ1-5; no reliable D call. The clonotype originates from a woman aged 55-69 years in good health. Material: blood. CDR3 coding DNA: TGTGCCAGCAGCCAAGGGTCTCTACGGAATCAGCCCCAGCATTTT. Encoded protein: CASSQGSLRNQPQHF.